The clone carrying this T cell receptor (beta chain) was detected ten times or more. Its antigen is not identified. The sample comes from a study of CD8 T cells in ankylosing spondylitis. Study results and caveats: CD8+ by phenotype, disease-linked clones were relatively rare in peripheral blood. Roughly eight highly homologous variants made up a TCR beta motif that seemed to typify ankylosing spondylitis blood. Within matched ankylosing spondylitis synovial fluid, disease-linked clones were reportedly significantly enriched.

CDR3 length: 11 amino acids. V shed 1 base and J shed 5 bases, with 2 bases lying between them. The germline V gene has CDR1 SNHLY and CDR2 FYNNEI. Quantitative 5'-RACE with molecular barcodes was used to make the TCR beta libraries. One entry per CDR3 protein results from TCRdb running MiXCR on the 5' RACE reads. In the table there are 200,000 to 300,000 distinct CDR3 sequences, roughly a quarter of which are singletons. Sequenced: blood, either unsorted or a sorted T cell fraction (not recorded which). The source of this sequence is a male donor with ankylosing spondylitis or in good health (not recorded which). The rearrangement uses TRBV2 and TRBJ2-5; D gene unclear. This CDR3 is CASSEGETQYF. Here the CDR3 DNA reads TGTGCCAGCAGTGAAGGCGAGACCCAGTACTTC.